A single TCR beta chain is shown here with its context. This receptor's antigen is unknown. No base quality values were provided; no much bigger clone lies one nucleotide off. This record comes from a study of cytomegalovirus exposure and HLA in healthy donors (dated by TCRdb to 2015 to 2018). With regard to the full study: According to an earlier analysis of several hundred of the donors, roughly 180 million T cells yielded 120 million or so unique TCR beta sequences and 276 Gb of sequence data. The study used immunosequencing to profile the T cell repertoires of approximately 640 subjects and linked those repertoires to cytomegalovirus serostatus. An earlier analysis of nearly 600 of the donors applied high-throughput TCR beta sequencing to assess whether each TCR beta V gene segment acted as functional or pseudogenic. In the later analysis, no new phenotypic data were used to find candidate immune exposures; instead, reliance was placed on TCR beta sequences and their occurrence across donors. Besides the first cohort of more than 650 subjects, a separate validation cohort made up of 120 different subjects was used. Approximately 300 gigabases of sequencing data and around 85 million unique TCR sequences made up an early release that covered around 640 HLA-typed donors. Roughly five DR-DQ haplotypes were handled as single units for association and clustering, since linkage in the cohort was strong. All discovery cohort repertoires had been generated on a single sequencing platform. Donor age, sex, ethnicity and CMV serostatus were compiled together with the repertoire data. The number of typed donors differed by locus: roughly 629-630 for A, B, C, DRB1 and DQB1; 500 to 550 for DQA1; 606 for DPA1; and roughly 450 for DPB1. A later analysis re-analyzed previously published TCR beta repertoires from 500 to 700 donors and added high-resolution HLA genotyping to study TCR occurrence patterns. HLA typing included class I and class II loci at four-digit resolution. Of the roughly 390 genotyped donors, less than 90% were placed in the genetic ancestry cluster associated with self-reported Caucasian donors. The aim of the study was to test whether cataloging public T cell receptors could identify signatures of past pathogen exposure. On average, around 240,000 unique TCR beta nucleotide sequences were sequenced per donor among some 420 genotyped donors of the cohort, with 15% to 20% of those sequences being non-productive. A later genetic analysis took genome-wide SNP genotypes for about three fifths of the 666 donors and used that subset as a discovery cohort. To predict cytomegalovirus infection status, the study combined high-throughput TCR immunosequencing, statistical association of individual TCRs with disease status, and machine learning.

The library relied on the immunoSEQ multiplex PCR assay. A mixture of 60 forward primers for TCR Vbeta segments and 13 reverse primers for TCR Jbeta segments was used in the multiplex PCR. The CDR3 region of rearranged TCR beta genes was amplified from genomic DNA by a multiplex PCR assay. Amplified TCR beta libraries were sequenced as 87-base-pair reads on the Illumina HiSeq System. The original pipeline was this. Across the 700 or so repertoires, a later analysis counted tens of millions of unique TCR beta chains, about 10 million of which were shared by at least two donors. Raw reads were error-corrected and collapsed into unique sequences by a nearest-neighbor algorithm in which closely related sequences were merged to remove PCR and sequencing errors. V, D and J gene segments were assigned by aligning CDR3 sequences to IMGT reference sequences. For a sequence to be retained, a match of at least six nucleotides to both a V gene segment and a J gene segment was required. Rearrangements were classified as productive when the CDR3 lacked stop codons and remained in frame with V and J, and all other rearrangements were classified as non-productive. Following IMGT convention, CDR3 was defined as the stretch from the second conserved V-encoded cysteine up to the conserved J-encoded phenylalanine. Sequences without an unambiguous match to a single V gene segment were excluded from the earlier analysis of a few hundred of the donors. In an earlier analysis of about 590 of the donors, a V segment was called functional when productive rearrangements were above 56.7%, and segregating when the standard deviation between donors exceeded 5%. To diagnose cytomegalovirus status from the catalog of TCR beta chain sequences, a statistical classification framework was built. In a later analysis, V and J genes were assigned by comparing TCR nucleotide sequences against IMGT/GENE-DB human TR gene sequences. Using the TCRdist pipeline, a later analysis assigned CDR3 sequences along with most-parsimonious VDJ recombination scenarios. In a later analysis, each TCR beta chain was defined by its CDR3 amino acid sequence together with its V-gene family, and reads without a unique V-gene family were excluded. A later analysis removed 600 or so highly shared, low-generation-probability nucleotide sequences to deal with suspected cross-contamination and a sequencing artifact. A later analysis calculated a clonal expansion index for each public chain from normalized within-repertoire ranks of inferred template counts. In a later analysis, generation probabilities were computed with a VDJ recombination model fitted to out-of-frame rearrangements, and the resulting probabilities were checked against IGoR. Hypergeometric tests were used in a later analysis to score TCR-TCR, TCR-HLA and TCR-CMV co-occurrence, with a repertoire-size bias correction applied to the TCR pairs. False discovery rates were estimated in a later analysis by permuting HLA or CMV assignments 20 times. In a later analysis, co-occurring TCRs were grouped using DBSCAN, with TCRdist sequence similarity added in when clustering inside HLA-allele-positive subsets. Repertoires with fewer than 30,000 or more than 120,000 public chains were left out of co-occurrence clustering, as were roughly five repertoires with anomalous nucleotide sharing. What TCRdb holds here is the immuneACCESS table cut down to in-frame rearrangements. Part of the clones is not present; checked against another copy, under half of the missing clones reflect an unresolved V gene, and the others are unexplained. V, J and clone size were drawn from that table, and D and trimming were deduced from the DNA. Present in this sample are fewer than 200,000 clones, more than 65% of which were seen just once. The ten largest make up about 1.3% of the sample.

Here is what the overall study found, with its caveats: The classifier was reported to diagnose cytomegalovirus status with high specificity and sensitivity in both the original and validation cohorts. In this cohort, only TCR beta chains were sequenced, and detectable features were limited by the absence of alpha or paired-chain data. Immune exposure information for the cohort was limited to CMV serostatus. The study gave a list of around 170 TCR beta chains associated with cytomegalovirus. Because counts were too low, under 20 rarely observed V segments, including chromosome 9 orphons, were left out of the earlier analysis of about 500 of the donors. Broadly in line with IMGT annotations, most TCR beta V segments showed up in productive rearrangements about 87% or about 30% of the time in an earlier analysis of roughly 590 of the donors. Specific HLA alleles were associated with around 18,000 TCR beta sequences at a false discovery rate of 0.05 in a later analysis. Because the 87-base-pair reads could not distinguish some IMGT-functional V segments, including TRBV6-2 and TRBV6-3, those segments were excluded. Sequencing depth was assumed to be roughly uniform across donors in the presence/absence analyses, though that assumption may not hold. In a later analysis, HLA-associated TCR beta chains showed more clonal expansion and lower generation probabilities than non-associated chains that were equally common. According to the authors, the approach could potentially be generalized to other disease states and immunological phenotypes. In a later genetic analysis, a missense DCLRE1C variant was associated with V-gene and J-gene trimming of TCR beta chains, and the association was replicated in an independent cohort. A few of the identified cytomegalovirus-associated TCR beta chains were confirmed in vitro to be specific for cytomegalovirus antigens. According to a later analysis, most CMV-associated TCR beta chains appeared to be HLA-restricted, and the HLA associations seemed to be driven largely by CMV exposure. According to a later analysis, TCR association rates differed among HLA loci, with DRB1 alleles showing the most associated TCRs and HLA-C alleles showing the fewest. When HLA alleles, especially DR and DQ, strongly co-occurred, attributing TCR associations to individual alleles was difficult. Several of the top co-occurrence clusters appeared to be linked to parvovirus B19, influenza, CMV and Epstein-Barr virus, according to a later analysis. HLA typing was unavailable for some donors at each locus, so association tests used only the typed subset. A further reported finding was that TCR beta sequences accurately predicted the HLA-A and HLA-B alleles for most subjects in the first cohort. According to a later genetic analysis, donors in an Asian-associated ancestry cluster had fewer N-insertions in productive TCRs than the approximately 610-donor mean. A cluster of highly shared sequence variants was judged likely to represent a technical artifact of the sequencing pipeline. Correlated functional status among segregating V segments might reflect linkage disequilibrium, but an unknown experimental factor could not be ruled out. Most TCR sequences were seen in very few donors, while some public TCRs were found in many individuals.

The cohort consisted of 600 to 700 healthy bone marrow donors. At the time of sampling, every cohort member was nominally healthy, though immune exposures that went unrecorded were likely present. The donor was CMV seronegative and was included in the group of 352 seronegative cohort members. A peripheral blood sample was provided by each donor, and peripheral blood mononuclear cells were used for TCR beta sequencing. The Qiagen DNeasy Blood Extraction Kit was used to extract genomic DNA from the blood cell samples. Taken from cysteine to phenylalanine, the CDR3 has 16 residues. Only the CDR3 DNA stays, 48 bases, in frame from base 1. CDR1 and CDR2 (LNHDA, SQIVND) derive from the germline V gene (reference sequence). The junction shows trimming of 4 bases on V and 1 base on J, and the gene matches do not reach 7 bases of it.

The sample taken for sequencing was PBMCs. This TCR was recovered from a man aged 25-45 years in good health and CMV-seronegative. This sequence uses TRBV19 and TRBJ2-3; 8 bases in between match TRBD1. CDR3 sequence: CASSTPGGARTDTQYF. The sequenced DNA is TGTGCCAGTAGTACTCCAGGGGGCGCCCGCACAGATACGCAGTATTTT. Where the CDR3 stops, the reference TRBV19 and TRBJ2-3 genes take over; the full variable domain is DGGITQSPKYLFRKEGQNVTLSCEQNLNHDAMYWYRQDPGQGLRLIYYSQIVNDFQKGDIAEGYSVSREKKESFPLTVTSAQKNPTAFYLCASSTPGGARTDTQYFGPGTRLTVL.